This record looks at one T cell receptor beta chain sequence and its context. As handled by the study authors: From reference gene primer amplification, estimates of nucleated cell counts were derived. TCRdb's table, derived via immunoSEQ multiplex PCR, lists solely in-frame clones and lacks some. V, J and clone size are taken as reported in that table, and D and trimming were inferred from the DNA itself. The sample includes about 220,000 clones, roughly four fifths of them seen just once. This sample was included in a study of blood T cell repertoires in COVID-19. This CDR3 is 15 amino acids long. Trimming removed 3 bases from V and 8 bases from J; junction bases left unmatched: 9. The V gene's germline CDR1 is SGHRS and CDR2 YFSETQ.

The sequence was collected from a middle-aged woman with acute COVID-19. Sequencing was carried out using PBMCs or T cells enriched from blood (not recorded which). The chain links TRBV5-1 to TRBJ2-1; 9 bases align to TRBD1. Written as DNA, the CDR3 is TGCGCCAGCAGCTCAACCGACAGGGGGTCGGATGAGCAGTTCTTC. Amino acids: CASSSTDRGSDEQFF.